The 12 T cell receptor beta chains listed next were all sequenced from one sample in a study of shared clonotypes between healthy human individuals. Terminally differentiated effector memory CD45RA+ cells were left out of the naive CD8 fraction, which was CD45RO-negative and positively selected for CCR7. The repertoire was sequenced with immunoSEQ multiplex PCR; TCRdb's copy has only in-frame clones and lacks some. The table lists a few million clones, just under 95% of them singletons. Source material: naive CD8+ T cells from PBMCs. Receptors originate from a young man in good health. Some clones in this sample may be carry-over from other donors' samples.

V gene TRBV6-1 combines with J gene TRBJ2-3; 14 nucleotides agree with TRBD2. V shed 3 bases, J shed 5 bases, and the junction held 7 bases outside the gene matches. The CDR3 is 17 residues long. Germline CDR1 is MNHNS and CDR2 is SASEGT. CDR3 bases: TGTGCCAGCAGTGAGCTGGGACTAGCGGGAGAGGGAGATACGCAGTATTTT. Translation gives CASSELGLAGEGDTQYF.

J is TRBJ1-4 and V is TRBV25-1; D remains ambiguous. The CDR3 consists of 15 residues. Germline loops: CDR1 MGHDK, CDR2 SYGVNS. Between the trimmed V and J ends, which lost 3 bases and 8 bases, there was a span of 16 bases. CDR3 sequence: CASSEGSGSNEKLFF. As DNA, the CDR3 is TGTGCCAGCAGTGAGGGGTCGGGGTCAAACGAAAAACTGTTTTTT.

The chain joins TRBV5-1 to TRBJ2-7; unclear D gene. The CDR3 length is 16 residues. The V end was cut by 0 bases, the J end by 4 bases, with 17 bases between. The V gene's germline CDR1 is SGHRS and CDR2 YFSETQ. The CDR3 here is CASSLASGFEHYEQYF. CDR3 bases: TGCGCCAGCAGCTTGGCTTCGGGCTTTGAACATTACGAGCAGTACTTC.

V and J are TRBV4-1 and TRBJ1-3; no reliable D call. The CDR3 length is 15 residues. CDR1 is MGHRA, CDR2 YSYEKL, per germline. V lost 0 bases to trimming and J lost 4 bases, with 10 bases between them. CDR3 amino acids: CASSQDPRMGNTIYF. The CDR3 region has the DNA TGCGCCAGCAGCCAAGATCCCAGAATGGGAAACACCATATATTTT.

The chain couples TRBV7-3 to TRBJ1-1; 8 bases are shared with TRBD1. The J segment lost 1 base and the V segment lost 2 bases, leaving 6 bases of the junction unmatched. Germline V gene lookup returns CDR1 SGHTA and CDR2 FQGTGA. This CDR3 contains 16 residues. The CDR3 is CASSLDPGQGNTEAFF. The CDR3 DNA sequence: TGTGCCAGCAGCTTAGATCCTGGACAGGGGAACACTGAAGCTTTCTTT.

The chain employs TRBV7-9 and TRBJ2-1, with 9 bases that match TRBD1. The V segment lost 3 bases and the J segment 13 bases; nucleotides outside the gene matches: 7. Germline V gene sequence: CDR1 SEHNR, CDR2 FQNEAQ (reference sequence). The CDR3 totals 13 residues. The CDR3: CASSLNRGLGQFF. The CDR3, as DNA: TGTGCCAGCAGCTTGAACAGGGGGCTAGGTCAGTTCTTC.

This clone appeared once. The chain joins TRBV7-8 to TRBJ2-7, with TRBD2 matching over 12 bases. This CDR3 has 15 residues. The germline V gene encodes CDR1 SGHVS and CDR2 FQNEAQ. The J segment lost 3 bases and the V segment lost 3 bases, leaving 3 bases of the junction unmatched. CDR3 amino acids: CASSLRTSGIYEQYF. The CDR3 coding sequence is TGTGCCAGCAGCTTGCGGACTAGCGGGATCTACGAGCAGTACTTC. Full variable domain (outside the CDR3, taken from reference TRBV7-8 and TRBJ2-7): GAGVSQSPRYKVAKRGQDVALRCDPISGHVSLFWYQQALGQGPEFLTYFQNEAQLDKSGLPSDRFFAERPEGSVSTLKIQRTQQEDSAVYLCASSLRTSGIYEQYFGPGTRLTVT.

This chain uses TRBV7-2 with TRBJ2-4, with no clear D. The CDR3 covers 15 residues. The V and J ends lost 3 bases and 3 bases respectively, with 12 bases between them. Germline values: CDR1 SGHTA, CDR2 FQGNSA. Here the CDR3 reads CASSFSDYGKNIQYF. In DNA, the CDR3 is TGTGCCAGCAGCTTTTCAGATTACGGCAAAAACATTCAGTACTTC.

This clone has a single count. V is TRBV2 and J is TRBJ2-3; D may correspond to TRBD1 or TRBD2 (5 bases each). Germline-derived CDR1 and CDR2 are SNHLY and FYNNEI. Deletions cut 1 base from V and 0 bases from J, with 8 bases between. The CDR3 totals 15 residues. The CDR3 here is CASSEGGLSTDTQYF. The CDR3 DNA is TGTGCCAGCAGTGAAGGGGGGTTAAGCACAGATACGCAGTATTTT. Complete variable domain (other parts from reference TRBV2 and TRBJ2-3): EPEVTQTPSHQVTQMGQEVILRCVPISNHLYFYWYRQILGQKVEFLVSFYNNEISEKSEIFDDQFSVERPDGSNFTLKIRSTKLEDSAMYFCASSEGGLSTDTQYFGPGTRLTVL.

The rearrangement joins TRBV19 to TRBJ2-1; a possible D gene is TRBD2 (6 bases). Germline CDR1 and CDR2: LNHDA and SQIVND (reference sequence). The V and J ends lost 3 bases and 7 bases respectively, with 16 bases between them. CDR3 size: 15 residues. CDR3 sequence reads: CASSIAGLSINEQFF. The CDR3 DNA reads as TGTGCCAGTAGTATTGCGGGACTCTCGATAAATGAGCAGTTCTTC.

The chain has TRBV5-1 and TRBJ2-1; the D is unclear. The CDR3 spans 12 residues. Germline CDR1 SGHRS, CDR2 YFSETQ. V was cut by 4 bases and J by 9 bases, with 11 bases left in between. CDR3 nucleotides: TGCGCCAGCAGCCCTGTGAATAGTGAGCAGTTCTTC. It yields the protein CASSPVNSEQFF.

This clone occurred once. The chain couples TRBV4-2 to TRBJ2-7; D not certain. This CDR3 region has 14 residues. Between the trimmed V and J ends, which lost 3 bases and 6 bases, there was a span of 15 bases. Germline CDR1 reads LGHNA; CDR2 reads YNFKEQ. The CDR3 spells CASSHVALGSEQYF. In nucleotides, the CDR3 is TGTGCCAGCAGCCATGTCGCTCTAGGAAGCGAGCAGTACTTC.